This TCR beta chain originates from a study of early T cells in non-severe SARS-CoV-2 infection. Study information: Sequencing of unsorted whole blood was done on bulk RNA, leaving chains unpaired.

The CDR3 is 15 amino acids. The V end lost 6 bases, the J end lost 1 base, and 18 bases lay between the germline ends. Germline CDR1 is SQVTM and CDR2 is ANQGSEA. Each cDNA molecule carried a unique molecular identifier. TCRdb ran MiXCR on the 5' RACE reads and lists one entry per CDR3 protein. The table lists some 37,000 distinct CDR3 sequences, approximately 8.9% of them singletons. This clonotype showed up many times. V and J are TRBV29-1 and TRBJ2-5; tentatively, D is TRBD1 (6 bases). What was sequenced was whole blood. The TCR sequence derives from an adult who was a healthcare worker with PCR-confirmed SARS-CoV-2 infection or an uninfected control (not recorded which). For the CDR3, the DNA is TGCAGCGTCTCAATCCCGACAGGCGGCCAAGAGACCCAGTACTTC. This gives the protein CSVSIPTGGQETQYF.